This paragraph reports one TCR beta chain. Its target is unknown. These data belong to a study of T cell responses to AZD1222 COVID-19 vaccine. CDR3 length: 13 residues. The germline V gene encodes CDR1 GTSNPN and CDR2 SVGIG (reference sequence). The V end lost 1 base, the J end lost 4 bases, and 10 bases lay between the germline ends. Study-level findings and limits: Donors were chiefly white British, with a greater number of females, and clonal diversity was perhaps underestimated. Distributed over spike, vaccine-associated CD4 TCRs predominated at 160-218 and 743-854.

Method: immunoSEQ multiplex PCR; TCRdb's copy keeps in-frame clones and lacks some. The sample has some 95,000 clones; about 89% are singletons. The sequenced sample was peripheral blood, obtained on day 0 of AZD1222 vaccination. The receptor was derived from an adult in good health. The chain is built from TRBV30 and TRBJ1-1, with a possible D match to TRBD1 (5 bases). The DNA of the CDR3 is TGTGCCTGGAGTGGGGGCGGAGGCACTGAAGCTTTCTTT. Its translation: CAWSGGGGTEAFF.